A selection of T cell receptor beta chains follows, all from one sample in a study of ipilimumab plus nivolumab after autologous stem cell transplantation. Sequenced by immunoSEQ multiplex PCR; TCRdb stores in-frame clones only, minus some. The table records approximately 80,000 clones, approximately 83% of them present only once. The material was PBMCs, obtained in a trial of ipilimumab plus nivolumab as post-transplant consolidation. The origin of the receptors is a male donor with diffuse large B-cell lymphoma. Both conserved end residues are part of each CDR3. Each record gives: J gene, V gene, CDR3 protein.

>TRBJ2-7|TRBV11-2
CASSLGSQGAERVYEQYF
>TRBJ2-2|TRBV13
CASSLGTNTGELFF
>TRBJ2-3|TRBV5-4
CASSLGLAGGPVTDTQYF
>TRBJ2-1|TRBV29-1
CSVPHLTRGNEQFF
>TRBJ2-3|TRBV4-1
CASSQALAGSTDTQYF
>TRBJ2-3|TRBV11-2
CASSPRTSGGYTDTQYF
>TRBJ2-2|TRBV13
CASSHQGETTGELFF
>TRBJ1-2|TRBV5-1
CASSLGLSAPNYGYTF
>TRBJ1-2|TRBV6-5
CASSYSVGAGTYGYTF
>TRBJ2-3|TRBV7-3
CASSRGSGGTDTQYF
>TRBJ2-1|TRBV11-2
CASSLGGYNEQFF
>TRBJ2-2|TRBV19
CASTPRRERGGQRGNTGELFF
>TRBJ1-2|TRBV30
CAWRFNGYTF
>TRBJ1-2|TRBV7-6
CASSLGQGDGYTF
>TRBJ2-3|TRBV18
CASSAIDSPASTDTQYF
>TRBJ1-6|TRBV5-4
CASRGSEGTGSPLHF
>TRBJ1-2|TRBV18
CASSPLGGPSYGYTF
>TRBJ1-1|TRBV2
CASKFKGYTEAFF
>TRBJ1-4|TRBV2
CATHRALTNEKLFF
>TRBJ1-2|TRBV7-8
CASSFTGQGLYGYTF
>TRBJ1-1|TRBV18
CASSGDRANTEAFF
>TRBJ2-7|TRBV5-1
CASSSPPDEQYF
>TRBJ2-3|TRBV7-9
CASSTGTSGATDTQYF
>TRBJ2-5|TRBV4-1
CASSQGGLGGGETQYF
>TRBJ1-1|TRBV29-1
CSVGITGTAFF
>TRBJ1-2|TRBV6-1
CASSEAIRGDGYTF
>TRBJ2-7|TRBV29-1
CSVSTGTGGYEQYF
>TRBJ2-7|TRBV10-3
CAISGVAGVYEQYF
>TRBJ1-1|TRBV4-3
CASSQDGGGEAFF
>TRBJ1-5|TRBV10-1
CASSGLGGGSNQPQHF
>TRBJ2-7|TRBV4-2
CASSQDVRRASGGLPPYEQYF
>TRBJ1-6|TRBV6-5
CASSYSMSGYNSPLHF
>TRBJ1-2|TRBV19
CASSRRSGSNYGYTF
>TRBJ1-6|TRBV15
CATSRAGAGSQTLHF
>TRBJ2-6|TRBV19
CASSTGRANVLTF
>TRBJ1-1|TRBV7-2
CASSPRSDTEAFF
>TRBJ1-2|TRBV6-5
CASKDREPSF
>TRBJ2-7|TRBV4-3
CASSQDKTSGF
>TRBJ2-5|TRBV4-3
CASSQDRGDMQETQYF
>TRBJ2-5|TRBV15
CATSSRRGTAETQYF